This TCR beta chain was documented in a study of CD8 T cells in ankylosing spondylitis. Library preparation for TCR beta used quantitative 5'-RACE with molecular barcodes. TCRdb passed the 5' RACE reads through MiXCR, listing each CDR3 protein once. The sample shows 200,000 to 250,000 distinct CDR3 sequences, approximately 10% of them seen only once. Germline V gene data show CDR1 as LGHDT and CDR2 as YNNKEL (reference sequence). Between the trimmed V and J ends, which lost 0 bases and 7 bases, there was a span of 13 bases. CDR3 length: 15 residues. General observations from the study: What seemed typical of ankylosing spondylitis blood was a TCR beta motif built from eight highly homologous variants. Prior work had noted some motif variants in reactive arthritis blood and synovial fluid. In ankylosing spondylitis patients, matched synovial fluid reportedly showed significant enrichment of disease-linked clones.

The sample holds many counts of this clonotype. The antigen is not known. The V call is TRBV3-1, the J call TRBJ1-5; D gene ambiguous. Sample: blood, either unsorted or a sorted T cell fraction (not recorded which). The TCR sequence derives from a male donor with ankylosing spondylitis or in good health (not recorded which). The CDR3 loop is CASSQDWPGKQPQHF. The CDR3 coding sequence is TGTGCCAGCAGCCAAGATTGGCCAGGTAAACAGCCCCAGCATTTT.